These 2 T cell receptor beta chains were sequenced from one sample in a study of blood T cells in healthy people across ages. For the second PCR, which ran for roughly 7 to 11 cycles, a sample-barcoded 5' primer and a J-beta primer mix were used. TCRdb re-called the 5' RACE reads with MiXCR, one entry per CDR3 protein. In the table there are a few hundred thousand distinct CDR3 sequences, roughly half of which are singletons. Sample: blood. These receptors originate from a man in his 60s in good health.

The sample holds a few counts of this clonotype. The V and J genes are TRBV2 and TRBJ2-7; no firm D call. CDR3 length: 13 amino acids. Germline loops: CDR1 SNHLY, CDR2 FYNNEI. Deletions cut 7 bases from V and 2 bases from J, with 12 bases between. The CDR3 loop is CASNYVQAYEQYF. Written as DNA, the CDR3 is TGTGCCAGCAATTACGTGCAGGCCTACGAGCAGTACTTC.

The chain recombines TRBV6-1 with TRBJ2-5; D may be TRBD1 (6 bases). The germline V gene encodes CDR1 MNHNS and CDR2 SASEGT. The V and J ends lost 10 bases and 2 bases respectively, with 17 bases between them. The CDR3 extends over 14 amino acids. In DNA, the CDR3 is TGTGCCACAAGGTCGGTTGGACAGCAAGAGACCCAGTACTTC. It is translated as CATRSVGQQETQYF.